This T cell receptor (beta chain) appears in the sequencing data of a study of T-cell memory formation after mild COVID-19. 5'RACE primed at constant segments yielded TCR alpha and TCR beta cDNA libraries bearing sample barcodes and UMIs. TCRdb passed the 5' RACE reads through MiXCR, listing each CDR3 protein once. The sample includes about 200,000 distinct CDR3 sequences, just over 9.5% of them seen just once. Study results and caveats: The finding that pre-infection memory included some responding clones suggested that cross-reactive memory joined. Proof of SARS-CoV-2 specificity was absent for the second-wave clones that crested on day 37.

A word on this clonotype: Its antigen is not identified.

The clonotype was recovered from a man aged 18-30 years who had mild COVID-19 (a few samples of this study predate the infection). Cell type and time point are not known. The sequencing input was PBMCs or a T cell subset sorted from them (not recorded which).

For the CDR3, the DNA is TGCGCCAGCAGCACGACCCTGGGCCTCACAGATACGCAGTATTTT. Protein product: CASSTTLGLTDTQYF. The chain recombines TRBV5-1 with TRBJ2-3; D is undetermined. Between the trimmed V and J ends, which lost 4 bases and 2 bases, there was a span of 14 bases. From germline, CDR1 is SGHRS and CDR2 YFSETQ. This CDR3 is built from 15 residues.